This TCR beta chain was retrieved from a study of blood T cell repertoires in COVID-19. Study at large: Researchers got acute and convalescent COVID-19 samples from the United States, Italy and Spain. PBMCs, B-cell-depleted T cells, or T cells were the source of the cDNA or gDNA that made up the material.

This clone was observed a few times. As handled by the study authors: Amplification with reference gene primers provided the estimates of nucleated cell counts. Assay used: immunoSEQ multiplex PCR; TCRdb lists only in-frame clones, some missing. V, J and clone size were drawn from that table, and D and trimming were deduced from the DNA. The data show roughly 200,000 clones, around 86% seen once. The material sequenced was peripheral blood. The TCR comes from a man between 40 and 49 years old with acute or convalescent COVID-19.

CDR3 residues: CASSLGSAGGINSPLHF. The CDR3, as DNA: TGTGCCAGCAGCTTAGGGTCGGCAGGGGGTATTAATTCACCCCTCCACTTT. The V gene is TRBV7-9, the J gene TRBJ1-6, with 7 nucleotides matching TRBD1. The CDR3 contains 17 residues. Unmatched junction bases numbered 9, after V lost 1 base and J lost 6 bases. Germline CDR1 SEHNR, CDR2 FQNEAQ (reference sequence).